Detailed here is one T cell receptor (beta chain). Its antigen remains unknown. The data derive from a study of T cell repertoires in cytomegalovirus infection. Across the study: Selection of CMV epitopes for the study included recently identified HLA-C-restricted and well-studied HLA-B-restricted ones. The public TCR beta signatures pointed to both CMV infection and matching HLA type.

Study outcomes and limitations: Public TCR beta family frequency separated CMV-and-HLA carriers, including in an independent cohort.

TCRdb re-called the reads with MiXCR, one entry per CDR3 protein. The sample contains roughly 800,000 distinct CDR3 sequences, under 35% of which appear only once. The sequence came from a human donor in good health (CMV status not recorded). Some clones in this sample may be carry-over from other donors' samples. The specimen was cultured CD8+ T cells from PBMCs, collected from culture after CMV antigen stimulation.

CDR3 region: CASSLSTSGGLEQYF. The CDR3 DNA reads TGCGCCAGCAGCTTGTCGACTAGCGGGGGGCTCGAGCAGTACTTC. V is TRBV5-1 and J is TRBJ2-7; 13 bases line up with TRBD2. Germline CDR1 and CDR2: SGHRS and YFSETQ. V lost 1 base, J lost 6 bases, and 4 bases stayed unmatched. CDR3 length: 15 residues.